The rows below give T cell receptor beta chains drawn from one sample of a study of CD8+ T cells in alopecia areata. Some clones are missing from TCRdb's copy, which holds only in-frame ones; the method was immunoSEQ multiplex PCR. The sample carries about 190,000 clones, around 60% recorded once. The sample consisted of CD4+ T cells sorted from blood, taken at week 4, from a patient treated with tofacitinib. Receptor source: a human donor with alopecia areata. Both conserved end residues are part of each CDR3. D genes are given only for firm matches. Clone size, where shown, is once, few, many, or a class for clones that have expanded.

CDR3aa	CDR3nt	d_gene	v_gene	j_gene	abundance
CSVQRDSAEQYF	TGCAGCGTTCAAAGGGACTCCGCGGAGCAGTACTTC	.	TRBV29-1	TRBJ2-7	.
CASSSSGGPPAIQYF	TGTGCCAGCAGCTCCAGTGGAGGGCCACCCGCCATTCAGTACTTC	.	TRBV13	TRBJ2-4	.
CAISTLQGSEAFF	TGTGCCATCAGCACACTACAGGGCAGTGAAGCTTTCTTT	.	TRBV10-3	TRBJ1-1	.
CATSRADQPQHF	TGTGCCACCAGCAGAGCAGATCAGCCCCAGCATTTT	.	TRBV15	TRBJ1-5	.
CASSPAQGATGELFF	TGTGCCAGCAGCCCAGCACAGGGGGCGACCGGGGAGCTGTTTTTT	TRBD1	TRBV7-2	TRBJ2-2	.
CATSRSRDGEYF	TGTGCCACCAGCAGGTCCCGGGACGGGGAGTACTTC	.	TRBV15	TRBJ2-5	.
CASSLEASDGYGYTF	TGTGCCAGCAGCTTAGAGGCTTCGGACGGCTATGGCTACACCTTC	.	TRBV13	TRBJ1-2	.
CAITNQGTTEAFF	TGTGCCATCACCAATCAGGGAACCACTGAAGCTTTCTTT	.	TRBV10-3	TRBJ1-1	.
CASRAGFVDGYTF	TGTGCCAGCAGGGCAGGGTTTGTCGATGGCTACACCTTC	.	TRBV28	TRBJ1-2	few
CASSGDRVYGYTF	TGTGCCAGCAGTGGAGACAGGGTCTATGGCTACACCTTC	TRBD1	TRBV6-1	TRBJ1-2	few
CSGGLAGNEQFF	TGCAGCGGAGGACTAGCGGGCAATGAGCAGTTCTTC	TRBD2	TRBV29-1	TRBJ2-1	.
CSSTSSVTINEQFF	TGCAGCTCCACATCTAGCGTAACGATCAATGAGCAGTTCTTC	.	TRBV29-1	TRBJ2-1	few
CASTISNEQFF	TGCGCCAGCACAATCTCAAATGAGCAGTTCTTC	.	TRBV5-1	TRBJ2-1	.
CASSYGPTGLSQHF	TGTGCCAGCAGTTACGGCCCGACGGGTCTATCCCAGCATTTT	.	TRBV6-6	TRBJ1-5	.
CASSLTSGSRYEQYF	TGCGCCAGCAGCTTAACTAGCGGGAGTCGGTACGAGCAGTACTTC	TRBD2	TRBV5-1	TRBJ2-7	few
CASSFFGAGELFF	TGTGCCAGCAGCTTTTTCGGTGCCGGGGAGCTGTTTTTT	.	TRBV5-5	TRBJ2-2	.